This T cell receptor (beta chain) was sequenced during a study of regulatory T cells in long-lasting Graves disease. Stated time point: newly diagnosed GD, antithyroid drugs for less than 3 months. Preparation of the TCR library used RNA extracted from PBMCs. Library construction for TCR beta used iRepertoire HTBI primers and Arm-PCR of CDR3 regions. The authors' processing: Identification yielded around 68 TRBV and around 15 TRBJ segments across samples. Via MiXCR, TCRdb re-called the multiplex PCR reads, giving one row per CDR3 protein. TCRdb's processing, not the authors', yielded these V and J calls. The sample holds around 500,000 distinct CDR3 sequences, roughly 16% seen once. V dropped 6 bases and J dropped 5 bases, with 13 bases sitting between them. The CDR3 is 13 residues long. This clonotype was seen ten or more times. The same sample was also studied in work on T cells in Graves' hyperthyroidism and ophthalmopathy. That paper notes: The HTBI primer set was used in a first-round RT-PCR of the TCR CDR3. Most thyroid clonotypes with frequency above 0.001 were detected in blood. The model foresaw ophthalmopathy a median about 6.1 months prior to onset.

The chain is built from TRBV12-3 or TRBV12-4 and TRBJ2-5; either TRBD1 or TRBD2 may supply D (5 bases each). The sequenced sample was peripheral blood mononuclear cells (PBMCs), obtained at new diagnosis, from a patient treated with antithyroid drugs. The receptor was derived from a woman aged 35-65 years with Graves disease. The CDR3 loop is CASSRVRGETQYF. The CDR3 nucleotides read TGTGCCAGCAGCCGGGTTCGGGGCGAGACCCAGTACTTC.